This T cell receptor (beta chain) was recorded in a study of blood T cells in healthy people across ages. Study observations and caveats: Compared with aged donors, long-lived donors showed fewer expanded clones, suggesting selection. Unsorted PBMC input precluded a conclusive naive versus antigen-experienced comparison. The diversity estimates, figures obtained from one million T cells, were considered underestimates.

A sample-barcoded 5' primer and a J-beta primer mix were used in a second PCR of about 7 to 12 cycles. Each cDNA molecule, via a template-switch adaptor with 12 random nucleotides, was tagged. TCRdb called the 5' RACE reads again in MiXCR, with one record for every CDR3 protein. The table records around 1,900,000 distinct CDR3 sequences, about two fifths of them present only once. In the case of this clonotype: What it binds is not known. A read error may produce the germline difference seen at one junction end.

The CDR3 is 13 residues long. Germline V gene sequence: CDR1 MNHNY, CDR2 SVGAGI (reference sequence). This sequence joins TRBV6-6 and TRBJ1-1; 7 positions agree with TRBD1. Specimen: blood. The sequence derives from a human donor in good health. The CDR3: CASGAGGNTEAFF. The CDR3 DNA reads TGCGCCAGCGGCGCAGGGGGGAACACTGAAGCTTTCTTT.